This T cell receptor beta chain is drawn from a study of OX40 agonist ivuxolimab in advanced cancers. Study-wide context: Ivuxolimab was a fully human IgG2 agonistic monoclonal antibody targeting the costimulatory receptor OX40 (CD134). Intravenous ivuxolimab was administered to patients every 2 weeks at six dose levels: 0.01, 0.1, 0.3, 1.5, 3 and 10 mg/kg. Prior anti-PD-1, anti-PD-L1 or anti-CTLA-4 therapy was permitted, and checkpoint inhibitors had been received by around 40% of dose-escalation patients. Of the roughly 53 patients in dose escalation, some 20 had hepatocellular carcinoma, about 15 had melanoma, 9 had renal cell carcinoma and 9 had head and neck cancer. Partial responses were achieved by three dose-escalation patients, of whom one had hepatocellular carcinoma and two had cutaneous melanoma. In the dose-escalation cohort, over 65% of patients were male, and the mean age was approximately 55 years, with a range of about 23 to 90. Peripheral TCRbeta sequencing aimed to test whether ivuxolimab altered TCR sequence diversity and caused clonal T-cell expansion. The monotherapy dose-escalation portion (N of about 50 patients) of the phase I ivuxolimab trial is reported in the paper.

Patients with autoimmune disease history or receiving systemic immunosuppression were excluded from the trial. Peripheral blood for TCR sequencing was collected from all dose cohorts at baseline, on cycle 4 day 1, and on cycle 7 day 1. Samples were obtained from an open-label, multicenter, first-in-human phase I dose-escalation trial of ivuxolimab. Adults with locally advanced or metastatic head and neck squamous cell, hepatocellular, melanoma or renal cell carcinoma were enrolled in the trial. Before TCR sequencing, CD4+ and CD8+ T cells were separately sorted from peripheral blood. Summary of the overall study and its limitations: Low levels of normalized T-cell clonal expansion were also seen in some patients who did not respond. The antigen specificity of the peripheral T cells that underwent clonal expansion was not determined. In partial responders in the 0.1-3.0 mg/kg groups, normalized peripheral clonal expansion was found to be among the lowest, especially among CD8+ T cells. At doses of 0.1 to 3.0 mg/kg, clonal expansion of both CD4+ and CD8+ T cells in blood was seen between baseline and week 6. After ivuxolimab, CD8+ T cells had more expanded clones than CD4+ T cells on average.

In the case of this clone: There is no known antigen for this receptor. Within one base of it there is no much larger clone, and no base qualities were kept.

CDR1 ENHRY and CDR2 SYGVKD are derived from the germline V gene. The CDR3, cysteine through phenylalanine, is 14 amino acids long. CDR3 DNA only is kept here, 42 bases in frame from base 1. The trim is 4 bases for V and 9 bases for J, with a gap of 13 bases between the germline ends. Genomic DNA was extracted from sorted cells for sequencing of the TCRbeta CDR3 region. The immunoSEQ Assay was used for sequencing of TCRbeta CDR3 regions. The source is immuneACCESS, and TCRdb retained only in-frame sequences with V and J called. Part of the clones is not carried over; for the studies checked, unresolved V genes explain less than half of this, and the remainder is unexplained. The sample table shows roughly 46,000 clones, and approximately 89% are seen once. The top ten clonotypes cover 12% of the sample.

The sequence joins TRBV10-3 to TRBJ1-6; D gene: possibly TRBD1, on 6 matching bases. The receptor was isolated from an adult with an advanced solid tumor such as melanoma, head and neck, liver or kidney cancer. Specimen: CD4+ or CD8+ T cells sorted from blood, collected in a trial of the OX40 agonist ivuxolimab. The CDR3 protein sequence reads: CAISGGEGGSPLHF. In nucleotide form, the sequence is TGTGCCATCAGTGGAGGCGAAGGGGGTTCACCCCTCCACTTT.